The clone carrying this TCR beta chain was counted at least ten times. Its antigen is currently unknown. Using its own MiXCR run on the reads, TCRdb lists one record per CDR3 protein. The profile covers about 920,000 distinct CDR3 sequences, with less than 40% appearing a single time and 11% to 15% taken by the ten largest. These data originate in a study of T cell repertoires in cytomegalovirus infection. Study-level information: HLA-C-restricted CMV epitopes, recently identified, and well-studied HLA-B-restricted ones were used by the study. Public TCR beta signature analysis indicated the presence of both CMV infection and matching HLA type.

The study's findings and limits: Dominating the ex vivo response were HLA-C-restricted CMV-specific TCR beta clonotypes. Summed frequency of public TCR beta families distinguished CMV carriers with the relevant HLA.

The CDR3 has 15 amino acids. Germline loops: CDR1 SGHVS, CDR2 FQNEAQ. The ends were cut back, 6 bases at V and 0 bases at J, with 15 bases in the middle. The chain carries TRBV7-8 and TRBJ2-7; maybe TRBD2 (6 bases). This clonotype was sampled from a human donor in good health (CMV status not recorded). Some clones in this sample may be carry-over from other donors' samples. The starting material was cultured CD8+ T cells from PBMCs, obtained from culture after CMV antigen stimulation. The CDR3 nucleotides read TGTGCCAGCAGGCCTAGCGACGGGAGCTCCTACGAGCAGTACTTC. Protein: CASRPSDGSSYEQYF. The full variable domain, completed using reference TRBV7-8 and TRBJ2-7, is GAGVSQSPRYKVAKRGQDVALRCDPISGHVSLFWYQQALGQGPEFLTYFQNEAQLDKSGLPSDRFFAERPEGSVSTLKIQRTQQEDSAVYLCASRPSDGSSYEQYFGPGTRLTVT.